The clone carrying this T cell receptor beta chain has more than one count but fewer than ten. Its antigen remains unidentified. This specimen belongs to a study of memory CD4+ T cells and cytomegalovirus serostatus. Whole-study results and caveats: About 40% of the roughly 150 known CMV-associated TCRbeta sequences appeared in CD4+ memory. Repertoires predicted CMV serostatus with median bootstrapped AUC of about 0.94.

The sort gate was single viable CD3+CD4+CD8-CD45RO+ cells for memory CD4+ T cells. The CDR3 sequence is 13 residues long. Germline CDR1 SGHRS, CDR2 YFSETQ. V lost 4 bases to trimming and J lost 8 bases, with 15 bases between them. Clones were read by immunoSEQ multiplex PCR, and TCRdb kept only the in-frame ones, dropping some. The sample holds tens of thousands of clones, about three quarters seen once. V usage is TRBV5-1 and J usage is TRBJ1-2, with a tentative D call TRBD1 (5 bases). The clonotype was recovered from an adult in good health and CMV-seropositive. The sample was memory CD4+ T cells from blood. The CDR3 bases are TGCGCCAGCAGCCAAACGGTGGGGGTCGGCTACACCTTC. Residues: CASSQTVGVGYTF. Looking up the rest from reference TRBV5-1 and TRBJ1-2 gives the full variable domain: KAGVTQTPRYLIKTRGQQVTLSCSPISGHRSVSWYQQTPGQGLQFLFEYFSETQRNKGNFPGRFSGRQFSNSRSEMNVSTLELGDSALYLCASSQTVGVGYTFGSGTRLTVV.